This TCR beta chain was observed in a study of cytomegalovirus exposure and HLA in healthy donors. V gave up 3 bases and J gave up 4 bases; unmatched junction bases: 7. CDR3 size: 15 residues. From germline, CDR1 is SGHVS and CDR2 FQNEAQ. The PCR contained 60 Vbeta and 13 Jbeta primers. The assay was immunoSEQ multiplex PCR, and TCRdb's table has in-frame clones only and misses some. The table has about 110,000 clones, about three quarters seen once. This receptor was taken from a woman aged 55 to 70 in good health and CMV-seropositive. The specimen was PBMCs. This chain links TRBV7-8 with TRBJ2-7, with TRBD1 identical over 9 bases. CDR3: CASSLIGTGLYEQYF. CDR3 in DNA: TGTGCCAGCAGCTTGATAGGGACAGGGCTATACGAGCAGTACTTC.